A selection of T cell receptor beta chains follows, all from one sample in a study of identical twins. Each CDR3 protein gets one entry after TCRdb re-called the 5' RACE reads with MiXCR. The table has 420,000 or so distinct CDR3 sequences, about 18% seen once; the top ten hold roughly an eighth. Sequenced material: naive T cells sorted from blood. All receptors come from a man aged 50-59 years in good health. Both conserved end residues are part of each CDR3. The D gene is left open where the match is weak. Not all rows give a size; the values are once, few, many and, for expanded clones, a class.

j_call | d_call | v_call | clone_size | cdr3_aa | cdr3_nt
TRBJ2-2 | TRBD1 | TRBV28 | few | CASKPGQGIAGELFF | TGTGCCAGCAAACCGGGACAGGGAATCGCCGGGGAGCTGTTTTTT
TRBJ2-3 | - | TRBV20-1 | - | CSARTWGPNTDTQYF | TGCAGTGCACGGACCTGGGGGCCTAACACAGATACGCAGTATTTT
TRBJ2-3 | - | TRBV4-2 | few | CASSQDRTKGSDTQYF | TGTGCCAGCAGCCAAGATCGGACAAAGGGATCAGATACGCAGTATTTT
TRBJ2-4 | TRBD2 | TRBV11-1 | many | CASSLGGPVAGGGRNIQYF | TGTGCCAGCAGCTTAGGAGGGCCAGTAGCGGGAGGCGGGAGGAACATTCAGTACTTC
TRBJ2-3 | - | TRBV7-2 | many | CASSRGPDTQYF | TGTGCCAGCAGCAGGGGCCCAGATACGCAGTATTTT
TRBJ2-7 | TRBD1 | TRBV5-4 | - | CASSPATGGFYEQYF | TGTGCCAGCAGCCCAGCGACAGGGGGCTTCTACGAGCAGTACTTC
TRBJ1-4 | TRBD1 | TRBV5-4 | - | CASSPTTGSNEKLFF | TGTGCCAGCAGCCCGACGACAGGGAGTAATGAAAAACTGTTTTTT
TRBJ2-1 | TRBD1 | TRBV11-2 | few | CASSIVQGARGNEQFF | TGTGCCAGCAGCATTGTACAGGGGGCGCGGGGCAATGAGCAGTTCTTC
TRBJ2-7 | - | TRBV5-6 | - | CADTSRHIYEQYF | TGTGCCGATACTAGCCGCCACATCTACGAGCAGTACTTC
TRBJ2-3 | TRBD2 | TRBV3-1 | - | CASSLLRTSGTDTQYF | TGTGCCAGCAGCCTACTGCGGACTAGCGGCACAGATACGCAGTATTTT
TRBJ1-1 | TRBD1 | TRBV20-1 | few | CSAEGDRGKLNTEAFF | TGCAGTGCCGAGGGGGACAGGGGGAAACTGAACACTGAAGCTTTCTTT
TRBJ1-2 | - | TRBV19 | few | CASSMAVNYGYTF | TGTGCCAGTAGTATGGCGGTTAACTATGGCTACACCTTC
TRBJ1-2 | TRBD1 | TRBV20-1 | many | CSAQGAAGYTF | TGCAGTGCTCAGGGGGCAGCTGGCTACACCTTC
TRBJ2-2 | - | TRBV13 | - | CASSLETRTGELFF | TGTGCCAGCAGCTTAGAGACTCGCACCGGGGAGCTGTTTTTT
TRBJ2-4 | - | TRBV6-5 | - | CASSYSMGTMGENIQYF | TGTGCCAGCAGTTACTCGATGGGCACTATGGGGGAAAACATTCAGTACTTC